The clone carrying this T cell receptor (beta chain) was counted at least ten times. Its cognate antigen is unknown. Produced via immunoSEQ multiplex PCR; TCRdb's table is partial and in-frame only. The sample shows about 17,000 clones, none of them appearing just once. The data are from a study of T cells after posttransplantation cyclophosphamide. Points from the study as a whole: Later blood repertoires were often dominated by clones from the donor CD8+ memory compartment. TRB clonality was highly associated with recipient CMV seropositivity and reactivation. Blood and skin or GI T cell repertoires showed limited TRB overlap.

Treatment was busulfan-fludarabine conditioning, a marrow graft, and cyclophosphamide on days +3 and +4. CDR1 SQVTM and CDR2 ANQGSEA come from the germline V gene. The CDR3 loop spans 14 amino acids. The ends were cut back, 3 bases at V and 8 bases at J, with 16 bases in the middle. The sample was PBMCs, taken after allogeneic stem cell transplant with posttransplant cyclophosphamide. This receptor was obtained from a female patient in her 30s who received an allogeneic stem cell transplant from a related donor, was CMV-positive, and had no GVHD. Part of the T cell pool may stem from the graft donor. V usage is TRBV29-1 and J usage is TRBJ1-4, with D possibly TRBD1 on 5 matching bases. CDR3 sequence reads: CSVEAWAGREKLFF. In nucleotides, the CDR3 is TGCAGCGTTGAGGCTTGGGCAGGGCGGGAAAAACTGTTTTTT.